Presented here are 8 T cell receptor beta chains from one specimen sequenced in a study of molecular identifiers for immune sequencing clone quantification (dated by TCRdb to between 2017 and 2018). The method behind the library was PCR. Sequencing was performed on an Illumina HiSeq 4000. TCRdb passed the public sequencing reads through fastp at Q25 and MiXCR, retaining productive beta sequences. Every distinct CDR3 protein forms one entry, paired with its most common genes and DNA. The sample table holds about 640,000 distinct CDR3 sequences, of which less than 20% were seen once. Clones ranked in the top ten supply around 0.86% of the sample. Sequenced sample: naive CD8+ T cells from blood, with Jurkat cell RNA spiked in. This specimen's cell subset or site label, per the study, means: FACS-sorted CD8+CD4-CCR7+CD45RA+ naive T cells. These TCRs come from a human donor in good health. Some libraries in this study had Jurkat cell RNA spiked in.

This clonotype was counted at least ten times. The chain employs TRBV27 and TRBJ1-5; D uncertain. The CDR3 loop spans 13 amino acids. Germline V gene lookup returns CDR1 MNHEY and CDR2 SMNVEV (reference sequence). Trimming took off 0 bases at V and 6 bases at J, with 6 bases between the two ends. CDR3 DNA: TGTGCCAGCAGTTTATCGTTCACTCAGCCCCAGCATTTT. It is translated as CASSLSFTQPQHF.

This clonotype was observed at least ten times. This chain links TRBV6-2 or TRBV6-3 with TRBJ1-1; maybe TRBD1 (6 bases). The length of the CDR3 is 13 residues. The germline V and J ends were trimmed by 2 bases and 11 bases, with 15 bases remaining between them. Germline V CDR1 and CDR2: MNHEY, SVGEGT. The CDR3 nucleotides are TGTGCCAGCAGTTACGACAGTGGGGGGGCGGCTTTCTTT. Its protein product is CASSYDSGGAAFF.

Comment on this clonotype: Possible read error: a much larger clone is one base away. The chain has TRBV3-1 and TRBJ2-5; 9 nucleotides agree with TRBD2. CDR1 is LGHDT, CDR2 YNNKEL, per germline (reference sequence). This CDR3 comprises 15 residues. The CDR3 loop is CASTLLAGYQETQDF. As DNA, the CDR3 is TGTGCCAGCACCCTACTAGCGGGTTATCAAGAGACCCAGGACTTC.

Details on this clonotype: Given the absence of the conserved phenylalanine or tryptophan at the CDR3 end, a read error is likely. This rearrangement joins TRBV7-9 to TRBJ2-7; D unresolved. The CDR3 has 13 amino acids. With 5 bases removed from V and 7 bases from J, the gap between germline ends came to 15 bases. The germline V gene encodes CDR1 SEHNR and CDR2 FQNEAQ (reference sequence). Here the CDR3 reads CASSQAVGQEQYS. For the CDR3, the DNA is TGTGCCAGCAGCCAGGCGGTGGGTCAGGAGCAGTACTCC.

This clonotype has ten or more counts. The CDR3: CASSSVLAQETQYF. The CDR3 nucleotides read TGTGCCAGCAGCTCTGTACTAGCGCAAGAGACCCAGTACTTC. The chain employs TRBV6-6 and TRBJ2-5; TRBD2 agrees at 7 bases. V shed 6 bases, J shed 2 bases, and the junction held 6 bases outside the gene matches. The CDR3 length is 14 residues. Per the germline V gene, CDR1 is MNHNY and CDR2 is SVGAGI (reference sequence).

There are a few counts of this clonotype. The chain recombines TRBV20-1 with TRBJ2-5, with 13 bases fitting TRBD2. Unmatched junction bases numbered 9, after V lost 3 bases and J lost 8 bases. The V gene's germline CDR1 is DFQATT and CDR2 SNEGSKA (reference sequence). The CDR3 is 15 amino acids. The CDR3 here is CSASPGLAGSRTQYF. The CDR3 DNA follows: TGCAGTGCTAGTCCGGGACTAGCGGGATCTAGAACCCAGTACTTC.

This clonotype was observed many times. V and J are TRBV9 and TRBJ2-5; 7 bases map to TRBD1. V dropped 2 bases and J dropped 2; count of bases not matched to a gene: 9. CDR1 and CDR2 from the germline V gene are SGDLS and YYNGEE. CDR3 size: 16 residues. In DNA, the CDR3 is TGTGCCAGCAGCGTGGACCACAAGACAGGGCAAGAGACCCAGTACTTC. Translated: CASSVDHKTGQETQYF.

This clonotype was seen ten or more times. CDR3 in DNA: TGTGCCAGCAGTTATTTCGACAGAATCACAGATACGCAGTATTTT. Protein product: CASSYFDRITDTQYF. The rearrangement uses TRBV6-2 or TRBV6-3 and TRBJ2-3, with D possibly TRBD1 on 5 matching bases. Between the trimmed V and J ends, which lost 3 bases and 2 bases, there was a span of 12 bases. The germline CDR1 and CDR2 sequences are MNHEY and SVGEGT. The CDR3 loop spans 15 amino acids.